A selection of T cell receptor beta chains follows, all from one sample in a study of tumor-infiltrating lymphocytes in localized non-small cell lung cancer. Data came from immunoSEQ multiplex PCR; TCRdb stores just in-frame clones and leaves some out. The sample carries about 13,000 clones, around 68% recorded once. Sequencing used uninvolved lung tissue not adjacent to the tumor. The receptors originated from a human donor with non-small cell lung cancer. The CDR3 runs from the conserved cysteine through the conserved F or W. A D gene is named only where the DNA matches it firmly. Clone size, where shown, is once, few, many, or a class for clones that have expanded.

>TRBV10-3|.|TRBJ2-7|.
CAISEVGYEQYF
TGTGCCATCAGTGAGGTGGGCTACGAGCAGTACTTC
>TRBV20-1|.|TRBJ1-1|.
CSARANTEAFF
TGCAGTGCCCGGGCGAACACTGAAGCTTTCTTT
>TRBV28|.|TRBJ1-5|.
CASSLAEKGRQPQHF
TGTGCCAGCAGTTTAGCGGAGAAGGGACGTCAGCCCCAGCATTTT
>TRBV6-6|.|TRBJ2-1|.
CASSQPRQQYNEQFF
TGTGCCAGCAGTCAGCCGAGACAGCAATACAATGAGCAGTTCTTC
>TRBV7-6|.|TRBJ2-3|.
CASSLAGYGDTQYF
TGTGCCAGCAGCTTAGCGGGATATGGAGATACGCAGTATTTT
>TRBV5-4|few|TRBJ1-1|.
CASSWSGENTEAFF
TGTGCCAGCAGCTGGTCAGGGGAGAACACTGAAGCTTTCTTT
>TRBV29-1|.|TRBJ1-2|.
CSVERQGANYGYTF
TGCAGCGTTGAACGCCAGGGAGCCAACTATGGCTACACCTTC
>TRBV28|medium-sized|TRBJ1-5|TRBD1
CASRQGASQPQHF
TGTGCCAGCAGACAGGGGGCTAGCCAGCCCCAGCATTTT
>TRBV6-5|.|TRBJ2-2|.
CASKKTARNTGELFF
TGTGCCAGCAAGAAGACAGCTCGGAACACCGGGGAGCTGTTTTTT
>TRBV4-1|.|TRBJ2-7|TRBD2
CASSQRTSGSRQTPYEQYF
TGCGCCAGCAGCCAACGGACTAGCGGGAGCCGCCAAACACCCTACGAGCAGTACTTC
>TRBV5-6|few|TRBJ1-4|.
CASSPSRMEREKLFF
TGTGCCAGCAGCCCGTCGCGGATGGAGAGGGAAAAACTGTTTTTT
>TRBV28|.|TRBJ1-5|.
CASSLQGSLSNQPQHF
TGTGCCAGCAGTCTCCAGGGGAGCTTAAGCAATCAGCCCCAGCATTTT
>TRBV14|hyperexpanded|TRBJ1-2|TRBD1
CASSRPTGTMEGYTF
TGTGCCAGCAGCCGCCCGACAGGGACGATGGAAGGCTACACCTTC
>TRBV29-1|.|TRBJ2-1|TRBD2
CSVESLGGGADEQFF
TGCAGCGTTGAAAGCCTGGGCGGGGGGGCCGATGAGCAGTTCTTC
>TRBV5-8|.|TRBJ2-1|.
CASSLDRWNEQFF
TGTGCCAGCAGCTTAGACCGTTGGAATGAGCAGTTCTTC
>TRBV28|.|TRBJ1-2|.
CASSLQGYHYGYTF
TGTGCCAGCAGTTTACAAGGGTATCACTATGGCTACACCTTC
>TRBV10-3|.|TRBJ2-3|TRBD2
CAIRPGTSGGVSRPPDTQYF
TGTGCCATCAGACCCGGGACTAGCGGGGGGGTATCACGGCCCCCAGATACGCAGTATTTT
>TRBV2|.|TRBJ2-1|.
CASSEALNINEQFF
TGTGCCAGCAGTGAAGCGCTGAACATTAATGAGCAGTTCTTC
>TRBV6-5|.|TRBJ2-7|.
CASSWRAGAYEQYF
TGTGCCAGCAGTTGGCGGGCAGGGGCCTACGAGCAGTACTTC
>TRBV19|.|TRBJ1-5|.
CASSPGQRLNQPQHF
TGTGCCAGTAGTCCCGGACAGCGGCTAAATCAGCCCCAGCATTTT
>TRBV5-1|.|TRBJ2-3|TRBD2
CASSLVTSGRADTQYF
TGCGCCAGCAGCTTGGTTACTAGCGGGAGAGCAGATACGCAGTATTTT
>TRBV5-1|.|TRBJ1-2|.
CASTFGQQGGGYTF
TGCGCCAGCACCTTTGGCCAGCAGGGTGGGGGCTACACCTTC
>TRBV28|.|TRBJ1-5|.
CASNWGWSSNQPQHF
TGTGCCAGCAACTGGGGGTGGAGTAGCAATCAGCCCCAGCATTTT
>TRBV7-8|.|TRBJ2-5|.
CASSSDRLETQYF
TGTGCCAGCAGCTCGGACAGATTAGAGACCCAGTACTTC
>TRBV5-1|.|TRBJ2-2|TRBD1
CASRRSGTVNTGELFF
TGCGCCAGCAGGCGTTCTGGGACAGTGAACACCGGGGAGCTGTTTTTT
>TRBV7-2|.|TRBJ2-5|.
CASSPRLVETQYF
TGTGCCAGCAGCCCAAGGTTGGTGGAGACCCAGTACTTC
>TRBV19|few|TRBJ2-2|.
CASSLVGLSTGELFF
TGTGCCAGTAGTCTCGTCGGACTCTCCACCGGGGAGCTGTTTTTT
>TRBV11-2|.|TRBJ2-4|.
CASSLGGSGNIQYF
TGTGCCAGCAGCTTAGGAGGTTCGGGAAACATTCAGTACTTC
>TRBV5-1|.|TRBJ2-5|.
CASSFTPSADPSEGTQYF
TGCGCCAGCAGCTTTACTCCATCGGCGGATCCAAGTGAAGGGACCCAGTACTTC
>TRBV2|.|TRBJ2-6|.
CASSVSLLTF
TGTGCCAGCAGTGTCAGCCTCCTGACTTTC
>TRBV29-1|.|TRBJ2-2|TRBD1
CSVEKRRQGAAGELFF
TGCAGCGTCGAAAAGAGAAGACAGGGGGCCGCCGGGGAGCTGTTTTTT
>TRBV29-1|.|TRBJ2-5|.
CSVNGAGQETQYF
TGCAGCGTTAACGGCGCAGGTCAAGAGACCCAGTACTTC
>TRBV5-6|.|TRBJ1-5|.
CASSSPGSNQPQHF
TGTGCCAGCAGCTCCCCGGGAAGCAATCAGCCCCAGCATTTT
>TRBV13|.|TRBJ2-7|TRBD1
CASSWDRGSYEQYF
TGTGCCAGCAGTTGGGACAGGGGTTCCTACGAGCAGTACTTC
>TRBV2|.|TRBJ2-5|.
CARGRSEVSPSGDQYF
TGTGCCAGGGGGAGGTCGGAGGTCTCTCCATCCGGGGACCAGTACTTC
>TRBV6-6|.|TRBJ2-2|.
CASTQEAFSNTGELFF
TGTGCCAGCACCCAAGAAGCGTTCTCGAACACCGGGGAGCTGTTTTTT
>TRBV29-1|few|TRBJ2-3|.
CSVDRGNTDTQYF
TGCAGCGTTGATAGGGGAAACACAGATACGCAGTATTTT
>TRBV5-1|.|TRBJ1-4|.
CASSLGSILGEKLFF
TGCGCCAGCAGCTTGGGGAGTATACTAGGGGAAAAACTGTTTTTT
>TRBV9|.|TRBJ1-2|.
CASSVAGEGYGYTF
TGTGCCAGCAGCGTAGCGGGGGAAGGCTATGGCTACACCTTC
>TRBV19|.|TRBJ2-4|.
CASSITGTQNIQYF
TGTGCCAGTAGTATCACCGGGACACAAAACATTCAGTACTTC
>TRBV4-3|.|TRBJ2-2|.
CASSLGSGELFF
TGCGCCAGCAGCCTCGGAAGCGGGGAGCTGTTTTTT
>TRBV27|few|TRBJ2-3|TRBD2
CASSWGGMDTQYF
TGTGCCAGCAGTTGGGGGGGTATGGATACGCAGTATTTT
>TRBV10-3|.|TRBJ1-3|.
CAISESQTYSGNTIYF
TGTGCCATCAGTGAGTCCCAGACCTACTCTGGAAACACCATATATTTT
>TRBV15|few|TRBJ1-6|.
CATSRGSQGSPLHF
TGTGCCACCAGCAGAGGGTCCCAAGGTTCACCCCTCCACTTT
>TRBV6-1|.|TRBJ1-2|.
CASSARPGYVNYGYTF
TGTGCCAGCAGTGCCCGCCCTGGGTACGTTAACTATGGCTACACCTTC